Sequencing of this T cell receptor (beta chain) was carried out in a study of shared clonotypes between healthy human individuals. Study results and caveats: Compared with memory subsets, naive subsets generally had larger estimated richness. The sharing of approximately 4.6% of naive CD4 clonotypes was seen across a handful of donors.

Only in-frame clones appear in the TCRdb table, and some are missing; sequencing was by immunoSEQ multiplex PCR. The data show hundreds of thousands of clones, with approximately 79% seen just once and 1.5% to 2% held by the top ten. As for this clone: The antigen is unknown.

Within Nashville, Tennessee resided all donors, each a Caucasian adult. CD4+ cells yielded CD45RA+ naive and CD45RA-negative memory subsets. This clonotype was sampled from a young woman in good health. The source material was memory CD4+ T cells sorted from blood. This sample's subset: CD45RA-negative fraction.

CDR3 nucleotide sequence: TGTGCCAGCTCACCACTTTCAGAATACACTGAAGCTTTCTTT. This sequence encodes CASSPLSEYTEAFF. This sequence joins TRBV18 and TRBJ1-1; D gene unclear. Germline V lookup: CDR1 KGHSH, CDR2 LQKENI. V lost 1 base to trimming and J lost 3 bases, with 9 bases between them. This CDR3 contains 14 residues. The full variable domain, with the rest looked up from reference TRBV18 and TRBJ1-1, is NAGVMQNPRHLVRRRGQEARLRCSPMKGHSHVYWYRQLPEEGLKFMVYLQKENIIDESGMPKERFSAEFPKEGPSILRIQQVVRGDSAAYFCASSPLSEYTEAFFGQGTRLTVV.